This TCR beta chain was documented in a study of monozygotic twins with inflammatory bowel disease. TCRdb re-analyzed the 5' RACE reads; it lists each CDR3 protein once, without DNA. The sample totals 110,000 to 150,000 distinct CDR3 sequences. The CDR3 sequence is 14 residues long. CDR1 ENHRY and CDR2 SYGVKD come from the germline V gene. Sequencing was performed on blood. The chain employs TRBV10-3 and TRBJ1-1; TCRdb's assignment of TRBD1 cannot be checked, as there is no DNA. The TCR comes from a human donor with ulcerative colitis or Crohn's disease, or a healthy co-twin of an affected twin (not recorded which). Here the CDR3 reads CAISSRQGNTEAFF.